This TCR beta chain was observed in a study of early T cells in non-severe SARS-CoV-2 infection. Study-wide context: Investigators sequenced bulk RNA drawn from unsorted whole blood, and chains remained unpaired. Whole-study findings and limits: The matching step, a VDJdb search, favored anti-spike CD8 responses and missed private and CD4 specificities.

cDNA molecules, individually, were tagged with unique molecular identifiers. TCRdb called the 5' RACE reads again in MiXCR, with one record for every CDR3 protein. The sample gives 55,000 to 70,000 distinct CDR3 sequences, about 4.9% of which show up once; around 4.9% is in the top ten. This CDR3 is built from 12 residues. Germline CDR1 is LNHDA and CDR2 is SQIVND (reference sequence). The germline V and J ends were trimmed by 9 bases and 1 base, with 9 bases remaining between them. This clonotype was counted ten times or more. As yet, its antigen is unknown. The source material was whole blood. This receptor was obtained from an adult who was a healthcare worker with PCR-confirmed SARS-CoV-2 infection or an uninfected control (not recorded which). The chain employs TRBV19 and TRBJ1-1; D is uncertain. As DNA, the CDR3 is TGTGCCAGCCGTCCAGGGAACACTGAAGCTTTCTTT. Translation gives CASRPGNTEAFF. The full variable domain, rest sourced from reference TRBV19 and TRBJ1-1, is DGGITQSPKYLFRKEGQNVTLSCEQNLNHDAMYWYRQDPGQGLRLIYYSQIVNDFQKGDIAEGYSVSREKKESFPLTVTSAQKNPTAFYLCASRPGNTEAFFGQGTRLTVV.